The 5 T cell receptor beta chains below come from one sample, sequenced in a study of T cell clones after liver transplantation. TCRdb keeps only in-frame clones here, not all; method: immunoSEQ multiplex PCR. The sample carries under 20,000 clones, 75% to 90% recorded once. Sequencing used CD8+ T cells from blood, obtained around 45 months after liver transplant. These receptors came from a human patient who received a liver transplant. Some T cells may have come from the graft donor.

This sequence joins TRBV7-8 and TRBJ1-1; D ambiguous. Trimming cost V 6 bases and J 3 bases, with 17 bases left between them. The germline gives CDR1 SGHVS, CDR2 FQNEAQ. This CDR3 comprises 15 residues. The CDR3: CASSLTRRYYTEAFF. The CDR3, as DNA: TGTGCCAGCAGTCTCACCCGGAGATACTACACTGAAGCTTTCTTT.

V and J are TRBV4-1 and TRBJ2-7; unclear D gene. The ends were cut back, 1 base at V and 3 bases at J, with 10 bases in the middle. The CDR3 contains 14 residues. Germline CDR1 and CDR2: MGHRA and YSYEKL. The CDR3 loop is CASSQVGSHYEQYF. The DNA for the CDR3 is TGCGCCAGCAGCCAAGTGGGTTCCCACTACGAGCAGTACTTC.

The chain links TRBV2 to TRBJ1-5; D is unclear. In germline, CDR1 is SNHLY, CDR2 FYNNEI. The CDR3 is 14 residues long. V lost 3 bases to trimming and J lost 3 bases, with 9 bases between them. CDR3: CASSDSFPNQPQHF. CDR3 in DNA: TGTGCCAGCAGTGACAGTTTCCCCAATCAGCCCCAGCATTTT.

The chain employs TRBV9 and TRBJ2-7, with 10 bases matching TRBD2. The V and J ends lost 3 bases and 0 bases, in that order; junction bases with no gene match: 6. CDR3 length: 16 amino acids. CDR1 is SGDLS, CDR2 YYNGEE, per germline. DNA for the CDR3: TGTGCCAGCAGCGAGGGGACTAGCGCCAGCTCCTACGAGCAGTACTTC. This sequence encodes CASSEGTSASSYEQYF.

The gene calls are TRBV2 and TRBJ1-2, with D hard to call. V was trimmed by 0 bases and J by 2 bases, leaving 10 bases between them. The V gene's germline CDR1 is SNHLY and CDR2 FYNNEI. The length of the CDR3 is 15 residues. DNA for the CDR3: TGTGCCAGCAGTGAAGCGCAGCTCGGAAACTATGGCTACACCTTC. Translation: CASSEAQLGNYGYTF.